This T cell receptor (beta chain) is from a study of beta chain features in type 1 diabetes. In the study overall: The examined sorted cells totaled about 110 million across samples. Study-level findings and limits: Shorter TCRB CDR3s, moderately but significantly so, were found in Type 1 diabetes patients in all four CD4+ subsets. The VDJ junctions of type 1 diabetes patients carried fewer insertions and more deletions.

On this clone: Its antigen is currently unknown.

V was trimmed by 5 bases and J by 11 bases, leaving 17 bases between them. CDR3 length: 13 amino acids. Germline loops: CDR1 KGHSH, CDR2 LQKENI. It was via CD45RO/CCR7/CD25/CD127/CD95/CD27 that CD4+ naive, central memory, regulatory and stem cell-like memory cells were sorted. Expressed TCRB transcripts were sequenced after all isolated RNA was converted to cDNA. Sequencing was performed with immunoSEQ multiplex PCR; in TCRdb, only in-frame clones are kept and a portion is missing. This sample has more than 300,000 clones, with roughly a tenth found just once. The specimen was central memory CD4+ T cells from blood. The J gene is TRBJ2-3, the V gene TRBV18; tentative D call: TRBD1 (6 bases). The source is a man aged 25-45 years with type 1 diabetes. DNA for the CDR3: TGTGCCAGCTCAGACCAGATGGACAGTGAGCAGTATTTT. Translated, it gives CASSDQMDSEQYF.